This TCR beta chain stems from a study of blood T cell repertoires in COVID-19. TCRdb's copy holds only in-frame clones and misses some; the assay was immunoSEQ multiplex PCR. The profile covers approximately 250,000 clones, with around 85% appearing a single time and more than 6% taken by the ten largest. The length of the CDR3 is 16 residues. From germline, CDR1 is SGHTA and CDR2 FQGNSA. Trimming cost V 1 base and J 3 bases, with 10 bases left between them. This sequence originates from a woman aged 60-75 years with active or convalescent COVID-19. This sequence joins TRBV7-2 and TRBJ1-6; perhaps TRBD1 as D (5 bases). Sequencing was performed on peripheral blood. CDR3 in amino acids: CASSLGQLVYNSPLHF. DNA for the CDR3: TGTGCCAGCAGCTTAGGACAGTTAGTCTATAATTCACCCCTCCACTTT.